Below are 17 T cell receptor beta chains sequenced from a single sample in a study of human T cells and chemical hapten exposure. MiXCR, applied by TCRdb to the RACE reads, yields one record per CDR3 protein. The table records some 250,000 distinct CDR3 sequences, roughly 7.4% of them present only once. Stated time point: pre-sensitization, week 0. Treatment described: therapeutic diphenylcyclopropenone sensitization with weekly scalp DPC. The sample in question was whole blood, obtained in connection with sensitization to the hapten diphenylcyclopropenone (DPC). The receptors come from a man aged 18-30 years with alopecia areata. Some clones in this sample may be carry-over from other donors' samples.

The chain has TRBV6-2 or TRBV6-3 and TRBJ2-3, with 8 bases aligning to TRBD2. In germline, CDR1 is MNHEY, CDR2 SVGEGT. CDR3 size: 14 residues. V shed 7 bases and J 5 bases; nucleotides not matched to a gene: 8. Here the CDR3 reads CASMRAGGLDTQYF. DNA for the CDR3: TGTGCCAGCATGCGCGCGGGGGGCTTAGATACGCAGTATTTT.

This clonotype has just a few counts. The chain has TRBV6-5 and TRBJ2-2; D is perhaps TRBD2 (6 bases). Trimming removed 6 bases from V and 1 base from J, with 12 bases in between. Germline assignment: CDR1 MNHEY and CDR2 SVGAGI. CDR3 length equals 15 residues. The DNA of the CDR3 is TGTGCCAGCAGATCCGGGACTGAGAACACCGGGGAGCTGTTTTTT. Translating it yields CASRSGTENTGELFF.

CDR3 sequence: CSAREDLAQETQYF. The CDR3 region has the DNA TGCAGTGCTAGAGAAGACCTAGCTCAGGAGACCCAGTACTTC. The genes are TRBV20-1 and TRBJ2-5, with a weak D call TRBD2 (5 bases). V lost 0 bases, J lost 5 bases, and 13 bases lay in between. From germline, CDR1 is DFQATT and CDR2 SNEGSKA (reference sequence). The CDR3 sequence is 14 residues long.

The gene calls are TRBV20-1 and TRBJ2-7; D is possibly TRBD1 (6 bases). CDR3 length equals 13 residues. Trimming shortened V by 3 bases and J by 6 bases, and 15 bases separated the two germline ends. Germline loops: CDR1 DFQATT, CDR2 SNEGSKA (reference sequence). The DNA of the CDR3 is TGCAGTGCTAGTGGGGGCAGGGCTGCCGAGCAGTACTTC. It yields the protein CSASGGRAAEQYF.

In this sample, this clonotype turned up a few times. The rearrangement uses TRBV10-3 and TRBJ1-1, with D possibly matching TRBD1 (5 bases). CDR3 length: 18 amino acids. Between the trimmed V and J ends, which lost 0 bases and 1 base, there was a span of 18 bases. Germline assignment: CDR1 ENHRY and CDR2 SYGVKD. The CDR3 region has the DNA TGTGCCATCAGTGAGTCTAGTGGGACCGGGACTCAGAACACTGAAGCTTTCTTT. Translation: CAISESSGTGTQNTEAFF.

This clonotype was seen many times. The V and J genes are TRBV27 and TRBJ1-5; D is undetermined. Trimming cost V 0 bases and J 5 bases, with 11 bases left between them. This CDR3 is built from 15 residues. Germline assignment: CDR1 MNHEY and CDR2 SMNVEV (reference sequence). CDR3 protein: CASSLSGRSHQPQHF. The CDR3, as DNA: TGTGCCAGCAGTTTATCGGGTAGGAGCCATCAGCCCCAGCATTTT.

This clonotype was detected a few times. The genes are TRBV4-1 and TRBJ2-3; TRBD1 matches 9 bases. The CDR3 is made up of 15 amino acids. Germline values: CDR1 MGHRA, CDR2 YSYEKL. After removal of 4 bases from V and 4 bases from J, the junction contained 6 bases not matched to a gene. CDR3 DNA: TGCGCCAGCAGCCTTCCGGGACAGGGTTCAGATACGCAGTATTTT. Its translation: CASSLPGQGSDTQYF.

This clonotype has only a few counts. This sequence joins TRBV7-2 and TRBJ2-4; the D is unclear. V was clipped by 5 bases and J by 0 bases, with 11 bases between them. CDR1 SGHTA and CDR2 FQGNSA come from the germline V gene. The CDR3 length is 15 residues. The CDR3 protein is CASSPTSLAKNIQYF. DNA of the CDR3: TGTGCCAGCAGCCCGACCTCTCTAGCCAAAAACATTCAGTACTTC.

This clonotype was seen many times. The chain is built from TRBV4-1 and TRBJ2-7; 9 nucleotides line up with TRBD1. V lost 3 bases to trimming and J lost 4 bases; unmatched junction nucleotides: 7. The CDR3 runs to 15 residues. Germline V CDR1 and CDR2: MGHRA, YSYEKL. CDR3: CASSHTTGGMYEQYF. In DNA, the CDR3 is TGCGCCAGCAGCCATACGACAGGGGGAATGTACGAGCAGTACTTC.

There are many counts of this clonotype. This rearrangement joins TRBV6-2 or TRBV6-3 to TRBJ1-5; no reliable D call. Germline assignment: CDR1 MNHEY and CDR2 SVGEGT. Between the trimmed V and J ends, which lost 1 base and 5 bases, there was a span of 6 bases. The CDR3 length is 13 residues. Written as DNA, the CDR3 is TGTGCCAGCAGTTACTTTTGGGATCAGCCCCAGCATTTT. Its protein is CASSYFWDQPQHF.

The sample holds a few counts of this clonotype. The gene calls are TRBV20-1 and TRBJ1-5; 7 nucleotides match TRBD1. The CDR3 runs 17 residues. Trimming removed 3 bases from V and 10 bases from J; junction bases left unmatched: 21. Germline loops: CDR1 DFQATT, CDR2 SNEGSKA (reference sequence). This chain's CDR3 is CSARTPQDQGGGFPQHF. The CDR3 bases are TGCAGTGCTAGGACGCCCCAGGACCAGGGGGGTGGTTTCCCCCAGCATTTT.

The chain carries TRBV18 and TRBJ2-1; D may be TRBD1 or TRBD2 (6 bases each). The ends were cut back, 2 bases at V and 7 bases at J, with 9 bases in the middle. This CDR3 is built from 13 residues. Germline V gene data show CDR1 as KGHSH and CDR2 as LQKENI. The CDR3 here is CASSPGGPNEQFF. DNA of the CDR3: TGTGCCAGCTCACCAGGGGGGCCGAATGAGCAGTTCTTC.

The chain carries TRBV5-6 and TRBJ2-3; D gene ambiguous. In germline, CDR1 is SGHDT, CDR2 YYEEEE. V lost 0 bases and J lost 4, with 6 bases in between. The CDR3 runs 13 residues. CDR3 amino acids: CASSLADSDTQYF. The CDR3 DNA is TGTGCCAGCAGCTTGGCAGACTCAGATACGCAGTATTTT.

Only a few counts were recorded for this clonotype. The DNA for the CDR3 is TGTGCCAGCCTAAAAAGAAGCCCGGGGCCATATAGCAATCAGCCCCAGCATTTT. This sequence encodes CASLKRSPGPYSNQPQHF. The chain joins TRBV6-1 to TRBJ1-5; D might be TRBD1 (5 bases). CDR1 is MNHNS and CDR2 is SASEGT in the germline V gene. Trimming shortened V by 8 bases and J by 0 bases, and 23 bases separated the two germline ends. The CDR3 totals 18 residues.

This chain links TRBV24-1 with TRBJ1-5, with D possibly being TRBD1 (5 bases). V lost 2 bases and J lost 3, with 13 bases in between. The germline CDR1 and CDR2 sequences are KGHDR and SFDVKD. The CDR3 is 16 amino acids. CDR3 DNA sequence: TGTGCCACCAGTGATTCCAAACGACAGCACAATCAGCCCCAGCATTTT. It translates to CATSDSKRQHNQPQHF.

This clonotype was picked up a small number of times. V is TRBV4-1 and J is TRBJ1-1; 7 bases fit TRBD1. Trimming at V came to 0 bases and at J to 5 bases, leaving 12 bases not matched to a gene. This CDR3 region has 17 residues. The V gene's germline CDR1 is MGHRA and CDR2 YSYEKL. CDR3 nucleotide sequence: TGCGCCAGCAGCCAAGAACCGACAGGACAGGTAGTGACTGAAGCTTTCTTT. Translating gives CASSQEPTGQVVTEAFF.

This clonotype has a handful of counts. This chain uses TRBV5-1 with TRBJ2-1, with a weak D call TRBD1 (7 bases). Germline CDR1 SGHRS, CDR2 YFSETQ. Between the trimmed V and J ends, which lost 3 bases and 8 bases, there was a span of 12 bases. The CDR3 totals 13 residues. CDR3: CASSSTGEDEQFF. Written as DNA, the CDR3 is TGCGCCAGCAGCTCCACAGGGGAGGATGAGCAGTTCTTC.